This T cell receptor beta chain derives from a study of blood T cell repertoires in COVID-19 (dated by TCRdb to 2020 to 2021). At the level of the whole study: The collaborator samples originated in the United States, Italy and Spain and spanned the acute and convalescent phases of COVID-19. The material from the prospective study consisted of cDNA or gDNA derived from T cells, B-cell-depleted T cells, or PBMCs. The repertoires were made available in a free public database intended to serve as a resource for research on the immune response to SARS-CoV-2. Sample metadata almost always included a de-identified subject ID, COVID-19 status, age in years and sex. Where available, HLA class I and class II types were taken from metadata supplied by the sample provider and were not determined by assay-based typing. The samples were drawn from two sources: the first 160 participants of the ongoing ImmuneRACE study, and 950 to 1,500 subjects contributed by 6 global collaborators. The dataset comprised deeply sampled blood TCRbeta repertoires from subjects exposed to, actively infected with, or recovered from COVID-19. General conclusions and limits of the study: The quantity of clinical and demographic metadata differed by source and by participant and was supplied without curation.

Each collaborating institution followed its own protocols to collect whole blood in K2EDTA tubes. For TCRbeta analysis, collaborators shipped samples in one of three forms: frozen whole blood, isolated PBMCs, or DNA extracted from either of those sample types. Measured from the cysteine to the phenylalanine, the CDR3 is 15 residues long. The retained sequence is limited to the CDR3, 45 bases, with the frame set at the first base. Compared with germline, V lacks 2 bases and J lacks 2 bases; bases without a gene match: 4. According to the germline V gene, CDR1 reads SGHTA and CDR2 reads FQGNSA. About this clone: No antigen is known for it. No much larger clone exists at a distance of one base, and base qualities are not known.

TCRbeta CDR3 regions were amplified from genomic DNA using the immunoSEQ Assay, a bias-controlled multiplex PCR. In the authors' own workflow: Within the assay, amplification of reference gene primers was used to estimate how many nucleated cells each sample contained. To quantify the absolute abundance of each unique TCRbeta CDR3 rearrangement, sequence reads were collapsed and filtered. For each sample, productive Simpson clonality was calculated by taking the square root of Simpson's diversity index across productive rearrangements. This is the immuneACCESS table as TCRdb keeps it, with only in-frame sequences that have V and J called. A part of the clones is gone; compared with another copy, unresolved V genes explain less than half, and the rest is unexplained. The V and J calls and clone size were taken over from that table, and D and trimming were inferred from the DNA. The sample records roughly 99,000 clones, approximately 81% of which are singletons. The ten largest account for roughly 4.3% of the sample.

The chain links TRBV7-2 with TRBJ1-2; TRBD1 aligns with 8 central bases. The sequencing input was peripheral blood. This sequence was found in a human donor in a cohort sampled during active COVID-19. In nucleotides, the sequence is TGTGCCAGCAGCTTAAGGCAGGGGGCAAACTATGGCTACACCTTC. Protein translation: CASSLRQGANYGYTF.